The 14 T cell receptor beta chains below all came from one sample that was sequenced in a study of beta chain features in type 1 diabetes. Their specific antigens are unknown. Reverse transcribing all isolated RNA meant expressed TCRB transcripts were sequenced. Sequenced by immunoSEQ multiplex PCR; TCRdb stores in-frame clones only, minus some. The sample holds around 340,000 clones; around 9% are singletons and the top ten take 1%. General study points: In all four CD4+ subsets, TCRB CDR3 length was significantly, moderately reduced in type 1 diabetes.

Sequencing input: central memory CD4+ T cells from blood. The receptors derive from a man aged 30 to 39 with type 1 diabetes.

The V gene is TRBV4-3, the J gene TRBJ2-7; D is uncertain. CDR1 and CDR2 from the germline V gene are LGHNA and YSLEER. This CDR3 comprises 14 residues. V lost 4 bases and J 0 bases, leaving 10 bases between the germline ends. CDR3 protein: CASSLTRSSYEQYF. The CDR3 bases are TGCGCCAGCAGCCTTACCCGGAGCTCCTACGAGCAGTACTTC.

This clone was seen only a few times. The chain recombines TRBV5-1 with TRBJ2-5, with 11 bases lining up with TRBD2. J lost 1 base, V lost 2 bases, and 1 base had no gene match. CDR1 and CDR2 (germline): SGHRS, YFSETQ. This CDR3 is built from 15 residues. The CDR3 reads CASSLLAGVQETQYF. The CDR3, as DNA: TGCGCCAGCAGCTTACTAGCGGGGGTCCAAGAGACCCAGTACTTC.

The chain links TRBV18 to TRBJ2-2; D not certain. Trimming cost V 2 bases and J 0 bases, with 10 bases left between them. The germline gives CDR1 KGHSH, CDR2 LQKENI. This CDR3 region has 16 residues. CDR3 sequence: CASSPVNGANTGELFF. CDR3 in DNA: TGTGCCAGCTCACCAGTAAACGGCGCGAACACCGGGGAGCTGTTTTTT. Full variable domain (outside the CDR3, taken from reference TRBV18 and TRBJ2-2): NAGVMQNPRHLVRRRGQEARLRCSPMKGHSHVYWYRQLPEEGLKFMVYLQKENIIDESGMPKERFSAEFPKEGPSILRIQQVVRGDSAAYFCASSPVNGANTGELFFGEGSRLTVL.

This clone turned up a few times. The chain has TRBV11-3 and TRBJ2-7; TRBD1 agrees at 7 bases. Per germline, CDR1 SGHNT and CDR2 YENEEA. J lost 6 bases, V lost 4 bases, and 6 bases had no gene match. This CDR3 is 13 amino acids long. The CDR3 is CASSYSRDSEQYF. The CDR3, as DNA: TGTGCCAGCAGCTATTCACGGGACAGCGAGCAGTACTTC. Using reference TRBV11-3 and TRBJ2-7 for the parts outside the CDR3, the full variable domain is EAGVVQSPRYKIIEKKQPVAFWCNPISGHNTLYWYLQNLGQGPELLIRYENEEAVDDSQLPKDRFSAERLKGVDSTLKIQPAELGDSAVYLCASSYSRDSEQYFGPGTRLTVT.

The chain links TRBV9 to TRBJ2-2; D is possibly TRBD1 (6 bases). Germline values: CDR1 SGDLS, CDR2 YYNGEE. Trimming shortened V by 5 bases and J by 6 bases, and 11 bases separated the two germline ends. This CDR3 region has 13 residues. The CDR3 DNA reads as TGTGCCAGCAGTACGAACAGGGCCGGGGAGCTGTTTTTT. Its protein is CASSTNRAGELFF.

The chain is built from TRBV4-1 and TRBJ1-5; possibly TRBD1 for D (5 bases). Trimming took 0 bases from V and 1 from J, leaving 19 bases between them. CDR3 length: 19 residues. CDR1 is MGHRA, CDR2 YSYEKL, per germline. CDR3 region: CASSQDLIPGIVSNQPQHF. The CDR3 DNA is TGCGCCAGCAGCCAAGATCTGATTCCAGGGATAGTAAGCAATCAGCCCCAGCATTTT.

This clone appeared many times. This CDR3 is also generated by other DNA sequences in the sample. The gene calls are TRBV19 and TRBJ2-7, with 8 nucleotides matching TRBD1. Germline values: CDR1 LNHDA, CDR2 SQIVND (reference sequence). Germline trimming cut 2 bases from V and 4 bases from J; bases unmatched to any gene: 1. The CDR3 is 13 amino acids. The CDR3 reads CASSIRTGYEQYF. Here the CDR3 DNA reads TGTGCCAGTAGTATACGGACAGGGTACGAGCAGTACTTC.

The V call is TRBV27, the J call TRBJ1-2, with D maybe TRBD1 (5 bases). The germline V and J ends were trimmed by 4 bases and 2 bases, with 14 bases remaining between them. The V gene's germline CDR1 is MNHEY and CDR2 SMNVEV (reference sequence). This CDR3 is built from 15 residues. DNA of the CDR3: TGTGCCAGCAGTTCGATCCGGGACCACAACTATGGCTACACCTTC. This sequence encodes CASSSIRDHNYGYTF.

The table lists this clone with a few counts. The chain carries TRBV28 and TRBJ2-2; 8 bases are shared with TRBD1. The CDR3 is 17 residues long. Trimming took 6 bases from V and 4 from J; bases not matched to a gene: 13. The germline gives CDR1 MDHEN, CDR2 SYDVKM. The CDR3 here is CASSLGQGAFLTGELFF. Written as DNA, the CDR3 is TGTGCCAGCAGCCTTGGGCAGGGGGCTTTTCTCACCGGGGAGCTGTTTTTT. The full variable domain, rest sourced from reference TRBV28 and TRBJ2-2, is DVKVTQSSRYLVKRTGEKVFLECVQDMDHENMFWYRQDPGLGLRLIYFSYDVKMKEKGDIPEGYSVSREKKERFSLILESASTNQTSMYLCASSLGQGAFLTGELFFGEGSRLTVL.

The CDR3 bases are TGCAGCGTTGGAAGGACGACCCAAGAGACCCAGTACTTC. Translated, it gives CSVGRTTQETQYF. The genes are TRBV29-1 and TRBJ2-5; D gene unclear. Trimming took 4 bases from V and 1 from J, leaving 10 bases between them. The CDR3 runs 13 residues. Germline assignment: CDR1 SQVTM and CDR2 ANQGSEA.

The J gene is TRBJ1-1, the V gene TRBV29-1; TRBD1 agrees at 7 bases. CDR1 and CDR2 from the germline V gene are SQVTM and ANQGSEA. This CDR3 is 11 amino acids long. Trimming at V came to 7 bases and at J to 7 bases, leaving 6 bases not matched to a gene. CDR3 protein: CSGGQLVEAFF. CDR3 sequence (DNA): TGCAGCGGGGGACAGTTGGTTGAAGCTTTCTTT.

This clone was counted a few times. V and J are TRBV6-5 and TRBJ2-5; 12 bases are shared with TRBD2. The CDR3 is 15 amino acids. J was trimmed by 3 bases and V by 6 bases; bases with no gene match: 5. Germline CDR1 MNHEY, CDR2 SVGAGI. The CDR3 here is CASRPLAGGEETQYF. For the CDR3, the DNA is TGTGCCAGCAGACCACTAGCGGGGGGAGAAGAGACCCAGTACTTC.

The chain employs TRBV7-2 and TRBJ1-2; D is unclear. The germline CDR1 and CDR2 sequences are SGHTA and FQGNSA. This CDR3 contains 14 residues. Trimming took 1 base from V and 2 from J, leaving 8 bases between them. The CDR3 sequence is CASSLVSMNYGYTF. The CDR3 DNA follows: TGTGCCAGCAGCTTAGTGTCGATGAACTATGGCTACACCTTC.

This clone was counted only a few times. The chain links TRBV9 to TRBJ2-2; 9 bases are shared with TRBD1. The CDR3 contains 15 residues. The ends lost 5 bases at V and 3 bases at J; junction bases unmatched: 5. Germline V gives CDR1 SGDLS, CDR2 YYNGEE. The DNA of the CDR3 is TGTGCCAGCAGTTACCGGGACAGGGACACCGGGGAGCTGTTTTTT. It is translated as CASSYRDRDTGELFF.